Each of the 30 T cell receptor beta chains below was sequenced from the same sample in a study of shared clonotypes between healthy human individuals. Clones were read by immunoSEQ multiplex PCR, and TCRdb kept only the in-frame ones, dropping some. This table has roughly 2.2 million clones, approximately 93% appearing once. Material for sequencing was naive CD4+ T cells from PBMCs. The subset is: CD45RA+ positively selected. The receptors shown here come from a man younger than 35 in good health. Some clones in this sample may be carry-over from other donors' samples.

Comment on this clone: This same CDR3 is encoded by further DNA sequences in the sample. This chain connects TRBV18 to TRBJ2-7; D remains ambiguous. CDR3 size: 13 residues. Per germline, CDR1 KGHSH and CDR2 LQKENI. The germline V and J ends were trimmed by 3 bases and 3 bases, with 9 bases remaining between them. The chain's CDR3 is CASSPRLDYEQYF. The CDR3 DNA follows: TGTGCCAGCTCACCCCGACTCGACTACGAGCAGTACTTC. Together with reference TRBV18 and TRBJ2-7, the CDR3 gives the full variable domain: NAGVMQNPRHLVRRRGQEARLRCSPMKGHSHVYWYRQLPEEGLKFMVYLQKENIIDESGMPKERFSAEFPKEGPSILRIQQVVRGDSAAYFCASSPRLDYEQYFGPGTRLTVT.

The chain joins TRBV5-4 to TRBJ1-2, with 8 nucleotides matching TRBD1. The CDR3 is 15 residues long. In germline, CDR1 is SGHNT, CDR2 YYREEE (reference sequence). The V segment lost 4 bases and the J segment 7 bases; nucleotides outside the gene matches: 12. The DNA for the CDR3 is TGTGCCAGCAGCACGGCGACAGGGGCCTTAGGTGGCTACACCTTC. Translated: CASSTATGALGGYTF.

This chain connects TRBV6-1 to TRBJ2-1; D not resolved. CDR1 is MNHNS and CDR2 is SASEGT in the germline V gene. V lost 7 bases to trimming and J lost 10 bases, with 8 bases between them. The CDR3 is 10 residues long. CDR3 sequence (DNA): TGTGCCAGCAAGAAAACAGAGCAGTTCTTC. Translated: CASKKTEQFF.

The rearrangement uses TRBV19 and TRBJ2-2; D not resolved. The V gene's germline CDR1 is LNHDA and CDR2 SQIVND (reference sequence). V was trimmed by 7 bases and J by 0 bases, leaving 9 bases between them. This CDR3 has 14 amino acids. CDR3 in DNA: TGTGCCAGTATTGCGACTCCGAACACCGGGGAGCTGTTTTTT. Translation gives CASIATPNTGELFF. The variable domain in full, with the rest retrieved from reference TRBV19 and TRBJ2-2, is DGGITQSPKYLFRKEGQNVTLSCEQNLNHDAMYWYRQDPGQGLRLIYYSQIVNDFQKGDIAEGYSVSREKKESFPLTVTSAQKNPTAFYLCASIATPNTGELFFGEGSRLTVL.

This chain joins TRBV7-6 and TRBJ2-7; D gene uncertain. The germline V and J ends were trimmed by 5 bases and 5 bases, with 16 bases remaining between them. CDR1 and CDR2 (germline): SGHVS, FNYEAQ. The CDR3 has 14 residues. The CDR3 here is CASSTRLGENEQYF. In DNA, the CDR3 is TGTGCCAGCAGCACCCGTCTTGGGGAAAACGAGCAGTACTTC.

The rearrangement links TRBV7-7 to TRBJ2-1, with a possible D match to TRBD2 (5 bases). The CDR3 is 15 residues long. Trimming removed 2 bases at V and 6 bases at J, with 14 bases between. Germline V gives CDR1 SSHAT, CDR2 FNYEAQ (reference sequence). The CDR3 coding sequence is TGTGCCAGCAGCTTAACACTAGTCTTTCTCAATGAGCAGTTCTTC. It translates to CASSLTLVFLNEQFF. Full variable domain (rest looked up from reference TRBV7-7 and TRBJ2-1): GAGVSQSPRYKVTKRGQDVTLRCDPISSHATLYWYQQALGQGPEFLTYFNYEAQPDKSGLPSDRFSAERPEGSISTLTIQRTEQRDSAMYRCASSLTLVFLNEQFFGPGTRLTVL.

As for this clone: This specimen includes other DNA sequences encoding the same CDR3. The chain couples TRBV11-3 to TRBJ2-1, with 10 positions matching TRBD2. Germline V gives CDR1 SGHNT, CDR2 YENEEA. This CDR3 comprises 13 residues. The trim removed 8 bases at V and 8 bases at J, leaving 6 bases unmatched. For the CDR3, the DNA is TGTGCCAGCGGGCTAGCGGGAGAGGATGAGCAGTTCTTC. Protein sequence: CASGLAGEDEQFF.

The chain is built from TRBV14 and TRBJ2-3; TRBD2 matches at 7 bases. Trimming at V came to 4 bases and at J to 3 bases, leaving 10 bases not matched to a gene. Germline-derived CDR1 and CDR2 are SGHDN and FVKESK. This CDR3 has 16 amino acids. CDR3 coding DNA: TGTGCCAGCAGCCCCCTCGGGCGGGAGAGGACAGATACGCAGTATTTT. Protein sequence: CASSPLGRERTDTQYF.

This clone occurred once. The rearrangement links TRBV28 to TRBJ1-2; D unresolved. There are 15 residues in the CDR3. Germline V gene sequence: CDR1 MDHEN, CDR2 SYDVKM. V lost 3 bases, J lost 6 bases, and 17 bases lay in between. CDR3 coding DNA: TGTGCCAGCAGTTTTCGGGGTGCGGGAGGGAATGGCTACACCTTC. Protein product: CASSFRGAGGNGYTF.

The chain recombines TRBV11-2 with TRBJ1-2; D is ambiguous. From germline, CDR1 is SGHAT and CDR2 FQNNGV. Trimming took 3 bases from V and 4 from J, leaving 21 bases between them. The CDR3 is 17 residues long. The CDR3 DNA reads TGTGCCAGCAGCTTCGTTTCGGGTGGCACTCCGGTCTATGGCTACACCTTC. Its translation: CASSFVSGGTPVYGYTF.

The chain is built from TRBV7-2 and TRBJ1-5; 7 bases line up with TRBD1. CDR3 length equals 15 residues. Trimming cost V 5 bases and J 4 bases; bases outside gene matches: 8. Germline V gene lookup returns CDR1 SGHTA and CDR2 FQGNSA. The CDR3 bases are TGTGCCAGCAGCCCGTGGACAGGCGGAAATCAGCCCCAGCATTTT. Its protein product is CASSPWTGGNQPQHF.

The chain's CDR3 is CASRSGFGSPLHF. The DNA of the CDR3 is TGTGCCAGCAGGTCGGGTTTCGGTTCACCCCTCCACTTT. The rearrangement links TRBV28 to TRBJ1-6; no clear D gene. The CDR3 length is 13 residues. CDR1 and CDR2 from the germline V gene are MDHEN and SYDVKM. V lost 6 bases and J 9 bases, leaving 12 bases between the germline ends.

The chain is built from TRBV6-5 and TRBJ2-2, with 9 positions matching TRBD1. The CDR3 has 14 amino acids. Looked up from germline, CDR1 is MNHEY and CDR2 is SVGAGI. The junction had 6 bases not matched to a gene; V was cut back by 8 bases and J by 5 bases. CDR3 sequence (DNA): TGTGCCAGCGGGGGACAGGGCCAGACCGGGGAGCTGTTTTTT. It encodes CASGGQGQTGELFF.

This chain links TRBV18 with TRBJ2-7; D uncertain. Germline assignment: CDR1 KGHSH and CDR2 LQKENI. The CDR3 sequence is 13 residues long. Between the trimmed V and J ends, which lost 0 bases and 5 bases, there was a span of 8 bases. The CDR3 nucleotides read TGTGCCAGCTCACCACCGTCTTCCCACGAGCAGTACTTC. Protein sequence: CASSPPSSHEQYF.

The table lists this clone with a count of one. This CDR3 reads CASSTPTGKAFF. The DNA of the CDR3 is TGTGCCAGCAGTACCCCGACAGGGAAAGCTTTCTTT. The chain employs TRBV27 and TRBJ1-1; 7 nucleotides line up with TRBD1. Losses at the gene ends were 5 bases for V and 9 bases for J; bases not matched to a gene: 6. From germline, CDR1 is MNHEY and CDR2 SMNVEV (reference sequence). CDR3 size: 12 residues.

The V and J genes are TRBV28 and TRBJ2-1, with TRBD2 identical over 9 bases. V dropped 7 bases and J dropped 8; count of bases not matched to a gene: 15. Germline V gene sequence: CDR1 MDHEN, CDR2 SYDVKM. The CDR3 runs 16 residues. The CDR3 sequence is CASTTGGSGSWDEQFF. DNA for the CDR3: TGTGCCAGCACCACTGGGGGTAGCGGGAGTTGGGATGAGCAGTTCTTC.

This chain connects TRBV5-1 to TRBJ2-3; 8 nucleotides line up with TRBD2. Germline CDR1 is SGHRS and CDR2 is YFSETQ. The V gene end was trimmed by 0 bases and the J gene end by 3 bases; junction bases not matched to a gene: 3. CDR3 length: 15 residues. CDR3 residues: CASSLVLAETDTQYF. CDR3 DNA: TGCGCCAGCAGCTTGGTACTAGCGGAAACAGATACGCAGTATTTT.

The V call is TRBV11-2, the J call TRBJ1-4, with TRBD1 as a possible D gene (6 bases). The CDR3 sequence is 15 residues long. V was trimmed by 4 bases and J by 5 bases, leaving 14 bases between them. Germline loops: CDR1 SGHAT, CDR2 FQNNGV. The CDR3 here is CASSWMWQGNEKLFF. The CDR3, as DNA: TGTGCCAGCAGCTGGATGTGGCAGGGGAATGAAAAACTGTTTTTT.

The V call is TRBV25-1, the J call TRBJ2-3, with D hard to call. CDR1 MGHDK and CDR2 SYGVNS come from the germline V gene. The germline V and J ends were trimmed by 6 bases and 7 bases, with 17 bases remaining between them. This CDR3 is built from 14 residues. The CDR3 DNA reads TGTGCCAGCAGCCCACTTAGCCAGGCATATACGCAGTATTTT. Amino acid sequence: CASSPLSQAYTQYF.

The chain combines TRBV11-2 with TRBJ2-3; no reliable D call. Germline V gene lookup returns CDR1 SGHAT and CDR2 FQNNGV. V was trimmed by 6 bases and J by 2 bases, leaving 3 bases between them. The CDR3 runs to 11 residues. CDR3 nucleotides: TGTGCCAGCAGGATCACAGATACGCAGTATTTT. This codes for CASRITDTQYF.

CDR3 sequence reads: CASSLARRDGEQFF. CDR3 bases: TGTGCCAGCAGCTTAGCCAGACGCGATGGCGAGCAGTTCTTC. The rearrangement joins TRBV7-8 to TRBJ2-1; D gene ambiguous. Trimming took 0 bases from V and 10 from J, leaving 13 bases between them. The CDR3 totals 14 residues. Germline loops: CDR1 SGHVS, CDR2 FQNEAQ.

V is TRBV6-5 and J is TRBJ1-4, with D possibly TRBD1 on 5 matching bases. V dropped 8 bases and J dropped 10 bases, with 17 bases sitting between them. CDR1 is MNHEY and CDR2 is SVGAGI in the germline V gene. This CDR3 has 13 residues. The DNA for the CDR3 is TGTGCCAGCCGGGACGTGGGGGTAGGAAAACTGTTTTTT. Its protein is CASRDVGVGKLFF.

The chain is built from TRBV28 and TRBJ2-1; 7 bases fit TRBD1. The CDR3 consists of 13 residues. The germline V gene encodes CDR1 MDHEN and CDR2 SYDVKM. V was pared by 6 bases and J by 5 bases, with 4 bases of the junction left unmatched. The CDR3, as DNA: TGTGCCAGCAGGACTACAGGGGACAATGAGCAGTTCTTC. This translates into CASRTTGDNEQFF.

This clone was seen a single time. V usage is TRBV28 and J usage is TRBJ1-5; 9 bases are shared with TRBD1. V shed 2 bases and J 4 bases; nucleotides not matched to a gene: 15. This CDR3 is 19 amino acids long. The V gene's germline CDR1 is MDHEN and CDR2 SYDVKM. The CDR3 sequence is CASSLALQGQGLGNQPQHF. The CDR3 DNA is TGTGCCAGCAGTTTAGCATTGCAGGGACAGGGTTTGGGGAATCAGCCCCAGCATTTT.

This clone was picked up a small number of times. CDR3 amino acids: CASKLDISNQPQHF. CDR3 sequence (DNA): TGTGCCAGCAAACTGGACATTTCCAATCAGCCCCAGCATTTT. The chain links TRBV6-1 to TRBJ1-5; a weak D match, TRBD1 (5 bases). Deletions cut 7 bases from V and 3 bases from J, with 13 bases between. This CDR3 spans 14 amino acids. Germline V gives CDR1 MNHNS, CDR2 SASEGT.

The chain's CDR3 is CASSPQSGHRAGDTQYF. CDR3 in DNA: TGTGCCAGCTCACCACAGTCCGGGCATAGAGCCGGAGATACGCAGTATTTT. The chain uses TRBV18 and TRBJ2-3; D is unresolved. The CDR3 loop spans 17 amino acids. Germline loops: CDR1 KGHSH, CDR2 LQKENI. V shed 1 base and J shed 5 bases, with 19 bases lying between them.

This chain links TRBV6-5 with TRBJ1-2; D gene unclear. The V gene's germline CDR1 is MNHEY and CDR2 SVGAGI. The CDR3 spans 15 residues. V was shortened by 8 bases and J by 8 bases, with 24 bases between the two germline ends. Written as DNA, the CDR3 is TGTGCCAGCTGGAGCCGTGGATTCCGGGCGGGAGGCTACACCTTC. Translating gives CASWSRGFRAGGYTF.

The chain has TRBV28 and TRBJ1-2; 10 positions agree with TRBD1. This CDR3 contains 15 residues. The J segment lost 5 bases and the V segment lost 4 bases, leaving 7 bases of the junction unmatched. Germline CDR1 and CDR2: MDHEN and SYDVKM. The CDR3 sequence: CASSSTGTGVYGYTF. The DNA of the CDR3 is TGTGCCAGCAGTTCAACCGGGACAGGGGTATATGGCTACACCTTC.

This rearrangement joins TRBV5-1 to TRBJ1-1; D is uncertain. CDR1 is SGHRS, CDR2 YFSETQ, per germline. V dropped 2 bases and J dropped 4 bases, with 12 bases sitting between them. The CDR3 sequence is 14 residues long. CDR3 region: CASSFKGMGTEAFF. In nucleotides, the CDR3 is TGCGCCAGCAGCTTTAAGGGCATGGGCACTGAAGCTTTCTTT.

The genes are TRBV6-6 and TRBJ2-7; 8 bases agree with TRBD2. This CDR3 is built from 14 residues. Losses at the gene ends were 6 bases for V and 0 bases for J; bases not matched to a gene: 4. Germline V gene lookup returns CDR1 MNHNY and CDR2 SVGAGI (reference sequence). The CDR3 nucleotides read TGTGCCAGCAGACGGGGGGGAAACTCCTACGAGCAGTACTTC. It is translated as CASRRGGNSYEQYF.